These T cell receptor beta chains were read from a single sample in a study of human T cells and chemical hapten exposure. TCRdb re-called the RACE reads through MiXCR, storing one row per CDR3 protein. This table has about 360,000 distinct CDR3 sequences, roughly 6.9% appearing once. This specimen was whole blood, taken in connection with sensitization to the hapten diphenylcyclopropenone (DPC). These receptors all stem from a woman aged 18-29 years with alopecia areata. Some clones in this sample may be carry-over from other donors' samples. CDR3s include the opening cysteine and the closing phenylalanine or tryptophan. Fields, in order: D gene, V gene, J gene, clone size, CDR3 length, CDR3 DNA, CDR3 protein. The D gene is left open where the match is weak. Size values are once, few and many counts, or a class for expanded clones, and some rows have none.

D gene: TRBD1; V gene: TRBV14; J gene: TRBJ2-7; clone size: .; CDR3 length: 17; CDR3 DNA: TGTGCCAGCAGCCAAGAGTTACCGGGACAGGCAAAATACGAGCAGTACTTC; CDR3 protein: CASSQELPGQAKYEQYF
D gene: TRBD2; V gene: TRBV27; J gene: TRBJ2-2; clone size: few; CDR3 length: 19; CDR3 DNA: TGTGCCAGCAGTTTTTCTGGTCAAGCGGGGGGGCCGGTGACCGGGGAGCTGTTTTTT; CDR3 protein: CASSFSGQAGGPVTGELFF
D gene: .; V gene: TRBV7-2; J gene: TRBJ2-3; clone size: many; CDR3 length: 16; CDR3 DNA: TGTGCCAGCAGCTTAGTGGGGGGCTCGGACCCAGGTGGGCAGTATTTT; CDR3 protein: CASSLVGGSDPGGQYF
D gene: .; V gene: TRBV18; J gene: TRBJ1-4; clone size: few; CDR3 length: 13; CDR3 DNA: TGTGCCAGCTCACGGGCTAATAATGAAAAACTGTTTTTT; CDR3 protein: CASSRANNEKLFF
D gene: .; V gene: TRBV6-2/TRBV6-3; J gene: TRBJ1-1; clone size: many; CDR3 length: 15; CDR3 DNA: TGTGCCAGCAGTTTCGTAGAGGTCTTGAACACTGAAGCTTTCTTT; CDR3 protein: CASSFVEVLNTEAFF
D gene: TRBD1; V gene: TRBV29-1; J gene: TRBJ1-2; clone size: .; CDR3 length: 12; CDR3 DNA: TGCAGCGTTATAGGACAGGGCTATGGCTACACCTTC; CDR3 protein: CSVIGQGYGYTF
D gene: TRBD2; V gene: TRBV6-5; J gene: TRBJ2-1; clone size: few; CDR3 length: 14; CDR3 DNA: TGTGCCAGCAGTGTCACTAGCGGGAGGGATGAGCAGTTCTTC; CDR3 protein: CASSVTSGRDEQFF
D gene: TRBD1; V gene: TRBV6-6; J gene: TRBJ1-5; clone size: .; CDR3 length: 18; CDR3 DNA: TGTGCCAGCAGTTACGGACAGGGCCCCGTTTATAGCAATCAGCCCCAGCATTTT; CDR3 protein: CASSYGQGPVYSNQPQHF
D gene: .; V gene: TRBV7-9; J gene: TRBJ2-7; clone size: many; CDR3 length: 13; CDR3 DNA: TGTGCCAGCAGCGACCCTCCCGGCTACGAGCAGTACTTC; CDR3 protein: CASSDPPGYEQYF
D gene: .; V gene: TRBV27; J gene: TRBJ1-6; clone size: few; CDR3 length: 14; CDR3 DNA: TGTGCCAGCAGTTTCGAGGTATTCAATTCACCCCTCCACTTT; CDR3 protein: CASSFEVFNSPLHF
D gene: .; V gene: TRBV9; J gene: TRBJ2-7; clone size: .; CDR3 length: 14; CDR3 DNA: TGTGCCAGCAGCTCTACGGGCCGTACCTACGAGCAGTACTTC; CDR3 protein: CASSSTGRTYEQYF
D gene: TRBD1; V gene: TRBV18; J gene: TRBJ2-3; clone size: few; CDR3 length: 14; CDR3 DNA: TGTGCCAGCTCACCCGGGACAGCCACAGATACGCAGTATTTT; CDR3 protein: CASSPGTATDTQYF
D gene: .; V gene: TRBV6-2/TRBV6-3; J gene: TRBJ1-3; clone size: .; CDR3 length: 13; CDR3 DNA: TGTGCCAGCAATTCGTTCTCTGGAAACACCATATATTTT; CDR3 protein: CASNSFSGNTIYF
D gene: .; V gene: TRBV4-1; J gene: TRBJ1-1; clone size: few; CDR3 length: 13; CDR3 DNA: TGCGCCAGCAGCCAAGAGGCTGACACTGAAGCTTTCTTT; CDR3 protein: CASSQEADTEAFF
D gene: TRBD1; V gene: TRBV7-9; J gene: TRBJ2-2; clone size: many; CDR3 length: 17; CDR3 DNA: TGTGCCAGCCCCCCTCCCCGGACAGGGGTCAACACCGGGGAGCTGTTTTTT; CDR3 protein: CASPPPRTGVNTGELFF
D gene: .; V gene: TRBV7-2; J gene: TRBJ1-6; clone size: many; CDR3 length: 19; CDR3 DNA: TGTGCCAGCAGCTCAGACGGAACAGGGCGTCGATCCTATAATTCACCCCTCCACTTT; CDR3 protein: CASSSDGTGRRSYNSPLHF
D gene: .; V gene: TRBV6-1; J gene: TRBJ1-5; clone size: many; CDR3 length: 11; CDR3 DNA: TGTGCCAGCACCAATAATCAGCCCCAGCATTTT; CDR3 protein: CASTNNQPQHF
D gene: .; V gene: TRBV7-2; J gene: TRBJ1-2; clone size: few; CDR3 length: 14; CDR3 DNA: TGTGCCAGCAGCTTAGGAGCGGATTCAAATGGCTACACCTTC; CDR3 protein: CASSLGADSNGYTF
D gene: .; V gene: TRBV7-3; J gene: TRBJ2-2; clone size: many; CDR3 length: 15; CDR3 DNA: TGTGCCAGCAGCTTAGCCGGGGGAGGCTCCGGGGAGCTGTTTTTT; CDR3 protein: CASSLAGGGSGELFF
D gene: .; V gene: TRBV3-1; J gene: TRBJ2-1; clone size: few; CDR3 length: 13; CDR3 DNA: TGTGCCAGCAGCCAGGGCAGGATCGATGAGCAGTTCTTC; CDR3 protein: CASSQGRIDEQFF
D gene: .; V gene: TRBV6-6; J gene: TRBJ2-6; clone size: .; CDR3 length: 15; CDR3 DNA: TGTGCCAGCAGTTACGTAACTGCGGGGGCCAACGTCCTGACTTTC; CDR3 protein: CASSYVTAGANVLTF
D gene: .; V gene: TRBV27; J gene: TRBJ2-5; clone size: .; CDR3 length: 14; CDR3 DNA: TGTGCCAGCAGTTTTGGGGGGCTCCAAGAGACCCAGTACTTC; CDR3 protein: CASSFGGLQETQYF
D gene: .; V gene: TRBV7-9; J gene: TRBJ1-5; clone size: .; CDR3 length: 16; CDR3 DNA: TGTGCCAGCAGCCCCGGATTTACAGATAGCAATCAGCCCCAGCATTTT; CDR3 protein: CASSPGFTDSNQPQHF
D gene: .; V gene: TRBV14; J gene: TRBJ1-4; clone size: .; CDR3 length: 17; CDR3 DNA: TGTGCCAGCAGCCAAAGCATTAAATGGGCAACTAATGAAAAACTGTTTTTT; CDR3 protein: CASSQSIKWATNEKLFF
D gene: .; V gene: TRBV7-9; J gene: TRBJ2-3; clone size: few; CDR3 length: 14; CDR3 DNA: TGTGCCAGCAGCCGGGCCGCGAATGGGGATACGCAGTATTTT; CDR3 protein: CASSRAANGDTQYF
D gene: .; V gene: TRBV6-5; J gene: TRBJ1-6; clone size: many; CDR3 length: 13; CDR3 DNA: TGTGCCAGCAGTACCTCAGAATACTCACCCCTCCACTTT; CDR3 protein: CASSTSEYSPLHF
D gene: TRBD1; V gene: TRBV4-3; J gene: TRBJ2-3; clone size: many; CDR3 length: 16; CDR3 DNA: TGCGCCAGCAGCCTGCTCTGGGACAGGGAAACAGATACGCAGTATTTT; CDR3 protein: CASSLLWDRETDTQYF
D gene: .; V gene: TRBV10-3; J gene: TRBJ2-1; clone size: many; CDR3 length: 12; CDR3 DNA: TGTGCCATCAGGCCCTTTGGGGGGGAGCAGTTCTTC; CDR3 protein: CAIRPFGGEQFF
D gene: TRBD1; V gene: TRBV7-9; J gene: TRBJ2-7; clone size: few; CDR3 length: 15; CDR3 DNA: TGTGCCAGCAGCTATAATCAGGGGGCATTCCACGAGCAGTACTTC; CDR3 protein: CASSYNQGAFHEQYF
D gene: .; V gene: TRBV25-1; J gene: TRBJ1-1; clone size: .; CDR3 length: 13; CDR3 DNA: TGTGCCAGCAAGTCCACATTGAACACTGAAGCTTTCTTT; CDR3 protein: CASKSTLNTEAFF
D gene: TRBD2; V gene: TRBV6-2/TRBV6-3; J gene: TRBJ2-1; clone size: few; CDR3 length: 16; CDR3 DNA: TGTGCCAGCAAGGCGTACAGGACTAGCTCCTACAATGAGCAGTTCTTC; CDR3 protein: CASKAYRTSSYNEQFF
D gene: TRBD2; V gene: TRBV9; J gene: TRBJ2-3; clone size: .; CDR3 length: 15; CDR3 DNA: TGTGCCAGCAGCGTGCGGGGGGCCAACACAGATACGCAGTATTTT; CDR3 protein: CASSVRGANTDTQYF
D gene: TRBD2; V gene: TRBV13; J gene: TRBJ2-3; clone size: many; CDR3 length: 15; CDR3 DNA: TGTGCCAGCAGCGAAAGACTAGCTAGCGGGGATACGCAGTATTTT; CDR3 protein: CASSERLASGDTQYF
D gene: .; V gene: TRBV12-5; J gene: TRBJ1-5; clone size: few; CDR3 length: 19; CDR3 DNA: TGTGCTAGTGGCCCCGCCGGGGGCAAGTATTTAGATAGCAATCAGCCCCAGCATTTT; CDR3 protein: CASGPAGGKYLDSNQPQHF
D gene: .; V gene: TRBV18; J gene: TRBJ2-7; clone size: many; CDR3 length: 15; CDR3 DNA: TGTGCCAGCTCACCAAGGGGTCAGGGTAGGGACGAGCAGTACTTC; CDR3 protein: CASSPRGQGRDEQYF
D gene: TRBD2; V gene: TRBV7-9; J gene: TRBJ2-3; clone size: many; CDR3 length: 14; CDR3 DNA: TGTGCCAGCAGCCCGGAATCACTAGCGGGGGGAGTATATTTT; CDR3 protein: CASSPESLAGGVYF
D gene: TRBD2; V gene: TRBV4-2; J gene: TRBJ2-5; clone size: .; CDR3 length: 16; CDR3 DNA: TGTGCCAGCAGCCACTCGGAAACTAGCGGCGCAGAGACCCAGTACTTC; CDR3 protein: CASSHSETSGAETQYF
D gene: TRBD1; V gene: TRBV12-3/TRBV12-4; J gene: TRBJ1-6; clone size: few; CDR3 length: 14; CDR3 DNA: TGTGCCAGCAGTTGGGACAGCGGAAATTCACCCCTCCACTTT; CDR3 protein: CASSWDSGNSPLHF
D gene: .; V gene: TRBV5-1; J gene: TRBJ2-2; clone size: .; CDR3 length: 14; CDR3 DNA: TGCGCCAGCAGGGGCGGAGTAAACACCGGGGAGCTGTTTTTT; CDR3 protein: CASRGGVNTGELFF
D gene: TRBD1; V gene: TRBV12-5; J gene: TRBJ2-5; clone size: many; CDR3 length: 15; CDR3 DNA: TGTGCTAGTGGTCAAGGGACAGCGACCCAAGAGACCCAGTACTTC; CDR3 protein: CASGQGTATQETQYF
D gene: TRBD2; V gene: TRBV12-3/TRBV12-4; J gene: TRBJ2-3; clone size: many; CDR3 length: 17; CDR3 DNA: TGTGCCAGCAGCCCCGCCAGCGGGGGGGTCTATACAGATACGCAGTATTTT; CDR3 protein: CASSPASGGVYTDTQYF
D gene: TRBD1; V gene: TRBV7-9; J gene: TRBJ1-6; clone size: few; CDR3 length: 14; CDR3 DNA: TGTGCCAGCAGCCTGACAGGGGCTTATTCACCCCTCCACTTT; CDR3 protein: CASSLTGAYSPLHF